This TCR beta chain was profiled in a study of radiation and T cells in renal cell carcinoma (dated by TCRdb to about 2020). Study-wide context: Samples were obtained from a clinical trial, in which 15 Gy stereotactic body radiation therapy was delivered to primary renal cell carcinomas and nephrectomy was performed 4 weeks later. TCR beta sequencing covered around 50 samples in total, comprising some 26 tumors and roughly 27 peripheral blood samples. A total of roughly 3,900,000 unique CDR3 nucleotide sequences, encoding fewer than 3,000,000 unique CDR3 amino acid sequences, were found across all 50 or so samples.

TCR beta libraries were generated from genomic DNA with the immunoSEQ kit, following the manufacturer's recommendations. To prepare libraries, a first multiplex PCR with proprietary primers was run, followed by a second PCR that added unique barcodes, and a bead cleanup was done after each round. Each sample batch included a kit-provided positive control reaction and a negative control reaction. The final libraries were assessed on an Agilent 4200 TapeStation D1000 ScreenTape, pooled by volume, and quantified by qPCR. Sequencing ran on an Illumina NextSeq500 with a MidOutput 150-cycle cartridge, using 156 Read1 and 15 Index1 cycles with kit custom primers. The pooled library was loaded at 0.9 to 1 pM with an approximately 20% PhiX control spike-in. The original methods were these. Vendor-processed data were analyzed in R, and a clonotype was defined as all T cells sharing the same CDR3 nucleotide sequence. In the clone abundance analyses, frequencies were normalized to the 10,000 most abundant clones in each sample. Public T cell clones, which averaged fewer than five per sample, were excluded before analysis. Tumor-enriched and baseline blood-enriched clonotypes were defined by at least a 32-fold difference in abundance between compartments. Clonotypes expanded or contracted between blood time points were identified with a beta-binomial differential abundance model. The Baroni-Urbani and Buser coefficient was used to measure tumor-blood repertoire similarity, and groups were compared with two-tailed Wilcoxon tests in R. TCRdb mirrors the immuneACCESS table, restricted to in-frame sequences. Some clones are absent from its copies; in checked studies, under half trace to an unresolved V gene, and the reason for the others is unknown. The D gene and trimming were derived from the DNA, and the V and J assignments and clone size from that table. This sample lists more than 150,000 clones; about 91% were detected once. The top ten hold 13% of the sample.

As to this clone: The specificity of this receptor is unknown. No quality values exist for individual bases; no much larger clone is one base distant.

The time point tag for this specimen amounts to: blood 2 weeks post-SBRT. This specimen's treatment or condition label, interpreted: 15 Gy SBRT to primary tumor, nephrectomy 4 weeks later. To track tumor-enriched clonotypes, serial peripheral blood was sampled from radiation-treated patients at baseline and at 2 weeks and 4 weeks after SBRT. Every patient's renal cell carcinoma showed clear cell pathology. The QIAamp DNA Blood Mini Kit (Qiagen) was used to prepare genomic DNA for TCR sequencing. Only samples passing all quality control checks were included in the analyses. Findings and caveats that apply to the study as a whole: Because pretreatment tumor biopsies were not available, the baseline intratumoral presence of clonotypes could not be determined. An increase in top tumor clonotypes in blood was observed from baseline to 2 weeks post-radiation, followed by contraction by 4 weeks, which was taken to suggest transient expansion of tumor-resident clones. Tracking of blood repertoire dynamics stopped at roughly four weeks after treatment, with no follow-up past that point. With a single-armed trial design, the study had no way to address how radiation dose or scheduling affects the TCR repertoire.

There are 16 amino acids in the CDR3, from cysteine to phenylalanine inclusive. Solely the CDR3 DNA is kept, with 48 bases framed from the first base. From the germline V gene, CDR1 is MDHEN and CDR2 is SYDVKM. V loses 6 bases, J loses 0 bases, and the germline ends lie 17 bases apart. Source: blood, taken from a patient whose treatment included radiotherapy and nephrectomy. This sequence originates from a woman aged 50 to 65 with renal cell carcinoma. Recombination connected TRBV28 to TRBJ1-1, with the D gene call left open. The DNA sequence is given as TGTGCCAGCAGCTCCCCCGGGGAGGGAATGAACACTGAAGCTTTCTTT. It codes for CASSSPGEGMNTEAFF.